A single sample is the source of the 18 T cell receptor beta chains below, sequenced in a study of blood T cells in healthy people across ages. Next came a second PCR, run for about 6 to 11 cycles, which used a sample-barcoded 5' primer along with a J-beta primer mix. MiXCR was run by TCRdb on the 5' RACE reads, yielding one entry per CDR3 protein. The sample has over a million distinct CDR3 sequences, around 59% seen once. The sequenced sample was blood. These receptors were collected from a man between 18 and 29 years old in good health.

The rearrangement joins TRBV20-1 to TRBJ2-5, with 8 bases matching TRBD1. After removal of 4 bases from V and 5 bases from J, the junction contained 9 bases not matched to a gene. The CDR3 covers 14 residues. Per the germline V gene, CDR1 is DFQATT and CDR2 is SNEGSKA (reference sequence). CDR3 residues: CSAIKTGVEETQYF. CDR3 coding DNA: TGCAGTGCTATTAAGACAGGGGTGGAGGAGACCCAGTACTTC.

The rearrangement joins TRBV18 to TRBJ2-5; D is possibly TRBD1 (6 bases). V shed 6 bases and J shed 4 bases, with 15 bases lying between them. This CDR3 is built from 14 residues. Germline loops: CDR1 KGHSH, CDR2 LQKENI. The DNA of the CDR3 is TGTGCCAGCTCGCGAGGGACAACAGCAGAGACCCAGTACTTC. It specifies CASSRGTTAETQYF.

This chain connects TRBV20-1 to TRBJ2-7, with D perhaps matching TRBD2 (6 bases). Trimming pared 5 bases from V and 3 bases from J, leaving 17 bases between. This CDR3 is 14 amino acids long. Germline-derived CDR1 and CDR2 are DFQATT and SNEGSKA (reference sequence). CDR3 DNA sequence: TGCAGTGCTGATGACTCGGCGGGGAGCTACGAGCAGTACTTC. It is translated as CSADDSAGSYEQYF.

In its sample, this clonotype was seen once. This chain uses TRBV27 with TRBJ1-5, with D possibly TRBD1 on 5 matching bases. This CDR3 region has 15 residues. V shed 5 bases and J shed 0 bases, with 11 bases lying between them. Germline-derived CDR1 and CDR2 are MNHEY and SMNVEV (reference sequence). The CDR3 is CASSITGSSNQPQHF. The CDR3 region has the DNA TGTGCCAGCAGTATTACAGGATCTAGCAATCAGCCCCAGCATTTT.

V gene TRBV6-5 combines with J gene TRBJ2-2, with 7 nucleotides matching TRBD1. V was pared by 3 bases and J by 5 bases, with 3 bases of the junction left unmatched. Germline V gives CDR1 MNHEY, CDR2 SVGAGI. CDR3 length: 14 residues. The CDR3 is CASSYGTATGELFF. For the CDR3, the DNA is TGTGCCAGCAGTTATGGGACAGCAACCGGGGAGCTGTTTTTT.

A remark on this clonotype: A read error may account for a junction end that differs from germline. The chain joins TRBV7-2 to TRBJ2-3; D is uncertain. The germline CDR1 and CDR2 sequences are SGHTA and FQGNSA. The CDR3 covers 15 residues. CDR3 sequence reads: CASSLVPRSKDTQYF. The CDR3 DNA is TGTGCCAGCAGCTTAGTTCCAAGGAGTAAAGATACACAGTATTTT.

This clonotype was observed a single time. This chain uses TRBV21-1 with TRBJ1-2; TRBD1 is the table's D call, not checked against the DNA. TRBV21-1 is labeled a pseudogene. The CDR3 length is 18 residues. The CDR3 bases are TGTGCCAGCAGCAAAGTACTATCAGGGGACAGGGGAGAGTATGACTACACCTTC. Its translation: CASSKVLSGDRGEYDYTF.

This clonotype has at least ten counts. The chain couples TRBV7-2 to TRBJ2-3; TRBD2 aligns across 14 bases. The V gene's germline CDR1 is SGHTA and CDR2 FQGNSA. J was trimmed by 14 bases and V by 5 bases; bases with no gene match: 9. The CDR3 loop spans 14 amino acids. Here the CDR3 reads CASSAAGTSGRWYF. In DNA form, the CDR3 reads TGTGCCAGCAGCGCAGCCGGGACTAGCGGGAGATGGTATTTT.

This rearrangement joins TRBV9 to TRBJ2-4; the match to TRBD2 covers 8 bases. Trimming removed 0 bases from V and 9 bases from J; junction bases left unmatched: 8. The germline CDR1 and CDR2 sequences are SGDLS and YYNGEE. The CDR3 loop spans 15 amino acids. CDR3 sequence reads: CASSVEGTRVGIQYF. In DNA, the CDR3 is TGTGCCAGCAGCGTAGAGGGGACTAGGGTAGGCATTCAGTACTTC. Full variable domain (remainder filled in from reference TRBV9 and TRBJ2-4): DSGVTQTPKHLITATGQRVTLRCSPRSGDLSVYWYQQSLDQGLQFLIQYYNGEERAKGNILERFSAQQFPDLHSELNLSSLELGDSALYFCASSVEGTRVGIQYFGAGTRLSVL.

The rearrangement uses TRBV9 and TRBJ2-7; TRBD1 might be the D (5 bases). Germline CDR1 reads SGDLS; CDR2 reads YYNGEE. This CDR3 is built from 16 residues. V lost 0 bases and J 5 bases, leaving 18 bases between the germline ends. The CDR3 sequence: CASSVVSEHNRNEQYF. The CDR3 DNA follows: TGTGCCAGCAGCGTAGTTTCTGAGCACAACAGGAACGAGCAGTACTTC.

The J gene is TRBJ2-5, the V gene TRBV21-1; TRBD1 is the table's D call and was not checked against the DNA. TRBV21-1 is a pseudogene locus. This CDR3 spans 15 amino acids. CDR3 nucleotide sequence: TGTGCCAGCAGCAAATTGGGGGGCACCCAAGAGACCCAGTACTTC. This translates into CASSKLGGTQETQYF.

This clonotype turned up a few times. The CDR3 loop reads CASSLSSSEQYF. CDR3 DNA sequence: TGTGCCAGCAGCTTAAGCTCGAGCGAGCAGTACTTC. The chain has TRBV7-2 and TRBJ2-1; D is unclear. The end of the DNA aligns better with TRBJ2-7, so the J call may be wrong. Germline V gives CDR1 SGHTA, CDR2 FQGNSA. The CDR3 contains 12 residues.

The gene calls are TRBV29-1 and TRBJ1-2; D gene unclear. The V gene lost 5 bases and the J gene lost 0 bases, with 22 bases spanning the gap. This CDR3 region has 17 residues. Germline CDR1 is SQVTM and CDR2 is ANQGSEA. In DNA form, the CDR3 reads TGCAGCGTTCATACTAGGACCGCTAGGCGAGCTAACTATGGCTACACCTTC. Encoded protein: CSVHTRTARRANYGYTF.

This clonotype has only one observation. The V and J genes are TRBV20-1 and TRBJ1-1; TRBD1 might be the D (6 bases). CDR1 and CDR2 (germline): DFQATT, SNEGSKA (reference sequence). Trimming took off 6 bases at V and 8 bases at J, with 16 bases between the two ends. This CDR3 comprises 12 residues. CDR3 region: CSAEYRVGEAFF. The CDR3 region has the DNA TGCAGTGCGGAATACAGGGTTGGCGAAGCTTTCTTT.

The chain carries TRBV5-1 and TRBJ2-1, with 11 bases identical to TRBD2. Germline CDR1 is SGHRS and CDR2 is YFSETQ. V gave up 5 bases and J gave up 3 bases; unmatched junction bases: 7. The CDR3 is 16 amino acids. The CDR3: CASSRSGRADYNEQFF. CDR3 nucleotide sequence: TGCGCCAGCAGTCGTAGCGGGAGGGCCGACTACAATGAGCAGTTCTTC.

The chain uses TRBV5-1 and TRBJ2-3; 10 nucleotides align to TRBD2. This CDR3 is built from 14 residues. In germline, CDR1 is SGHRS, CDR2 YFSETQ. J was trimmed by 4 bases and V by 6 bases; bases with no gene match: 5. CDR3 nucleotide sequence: TGCGCCAGCACCACGGGACTAGCGCCAGATACGCAGTATTTT. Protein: CASTTGLAPDTQYF.

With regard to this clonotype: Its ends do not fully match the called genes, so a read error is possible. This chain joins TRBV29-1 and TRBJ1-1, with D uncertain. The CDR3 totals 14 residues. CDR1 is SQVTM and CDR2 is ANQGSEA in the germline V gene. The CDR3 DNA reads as TGCGGCGTTGAAGTAGGCGGCATGGACACTGAAGCTTTCTTT. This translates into CGVEVGGMDTEAFF.

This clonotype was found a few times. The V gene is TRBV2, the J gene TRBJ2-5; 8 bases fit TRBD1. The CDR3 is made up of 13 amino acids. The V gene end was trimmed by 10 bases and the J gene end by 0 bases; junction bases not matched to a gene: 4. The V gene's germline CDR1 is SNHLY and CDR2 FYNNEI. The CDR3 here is CANQGANQETQYF. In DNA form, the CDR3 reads TGTGCCAATCAGGGGGCGAACCAAGAGACCCAGTACTTC. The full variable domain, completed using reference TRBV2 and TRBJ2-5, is EPEVTQTPSHQVTQMGQEVILRCVPISNHLYFYWYRQILGQKVEFLVSFYNNEISEKSEIFDDQFSVERPDGSNFTLKIRSTKLEDSAMYFCANQGANQETQYFGPGTRLLVL.